Shown below are 19 T cell receptor beta chains from a single sample sequenced in a study of CD8+ T cells in alopecia areata. Extraction of RNA preceded its reverse transcription into cDNA, which served as the sequencing template. Generated by immunoSEQ multiplex PCR, the TCRdb table keeps only in-frame clones and is missing some. This sample yields more than 150,000 clones, of which around half are seen a single time; 15% to 20% belongs to the top ten. Sequencing used CD8+ T cells sorted from blood, obtained at week 0. All receptors derive from a human donor with alopecia areata.

The chain uses TRBV30 and TRBJ1-1; the D is unclear. This CDR3 spans 12 amino acids. Trimming removed 0 bases at V and 6 bases at J, with 8 bases between. Germline V gene data show CDR1 as GTSNPN and CDR2 as SVGIG (reference sequence). The CDR3 bases are TGTGCCTGGAGTGTGATCAGATCTGAAGCTTTCTTT. Translated, it gives CAWSVIRSEAFF. The variable domain in full, with the rest retrieved from reference TRBV30 and TRBJ1-1, is SQTIHQWPATLVQPVGSPLSLECTVEGTSNPNLYWYRQAAGRGLQLLFYSVGIGQISSEVPQNLSASRPQDRQFILSSKKLLLSDSGFYLCAWSVIRSEAFFGQGTRLTVV.

The sample holds a few counts of this clone. This chain uses TRBV5-1 with TRBJ2-2; TRBD1 is a possible D gene (6 bases). Germline V gene lookup returns CDR1 SGHRS and CDR2 YFSETQ. Trimming took off 4 bases at V and 5 bases at J, with 9 bases between the two ends. The CDR3 sequence is 13 residues long. The DNA of the CDR3 is TGCGCCAGCAGCCCCACAGGGACCGGGGAGCTGTTTTTT. Translating it yields CASSPTGTGELFF.

The chain links TRBV4-1 to TRBJ2-7; 9 bases agree with TRBD1. In germline, CDR1 is MGHRA, CDR2 YSYEKL. The CDR3 totals 14 residues. The V gene end was trimmed by 1 base and the J gene end by 6 bases; junction bases not matched to a gene: 4. The CDR3 reads CASSQAAGQGEQYF. The CDR3 DNA reads TGCGCCAGCAGCCAAGCGGCGGGACAGGGCGAGCAGTACTTC.

The CDR3 loop is CASTPRDEQFF. CDR3 nucleotides: TGTGCCAGTACCCCCCGGGATGAGCAGTTCTTC. This chain joins TRBV28 and TRBJ2-1; D not resolved. The CDR3 length is 11 residues. Germline CDR1 MDHEN, CDR2 SYDVKM. Trimming stripped 9 bases from V and 8 bases from J, with 11 bases between.

Comments on this clone: Distinct nucleotide sequences in the sample also encode this CDR3. V gene TRBV29-1 combines with J gene TRBJ2-6; no clear D. CDR1 is SQVTM and CDR2 is ANQGSEA in the germline V gene. Trimming pared 4 bases from V and 3 bases from J, leaving 1 base between. The CDR3 totals 11 residues. The CDR3 is CSVVGANVLTF. CDR3 in DNA: TGCAGCGTTGTTGGGGCCAACGTCCTGACTTTC.

The chain is built from TRBV29-1 and TRBJ1-2; no clear D. V lost 7 bases, J lost 1 base, and 10 bases lay in between. From germline, CDR1 is SQVTM and CDR2 ANQGSEA. The CDR3 consists of 12 residues. The CDR3 sequence is CSDRSLNYGYTF. In DNA, the CDR3 is TGCAGCGACCGTTCCCTTAACTATGGCTACACCTTC.

The CDR3: CAWSDRGTEAFF. The CDR3 DNA is TGTGCCTGGAGTGACAGGGGCACTGAAGCTTTCTTT. The chain is built from TRBV30 and TRBJ1-1, with TRBD1 matching 7 bases. Germline V CDR1 and CDR2: GTSNPN, SVGIG (reference sequence). V gave up 1 base and J gave up 4 bases; unmatched junction bases: 0. This CDR3 has 12 amino acids. Variable domain in full (rest from reference TRBV30 and TRBJ1-1): SQTIHQWPATLVQPVGSPLSLECTVEGTSNPNLYWYRQAAGRGLQLLFYSVGIGQISSEVPQNLSASRPQDRQFILSSKKLLLSDSGFYLCAWSDRGTEAFFGQGTRLTVV.

The V gene is TRBV30, the J gene TRBJ2-4; no clear D gene. CDR1 and CDR2 (germline): GTSNPN, SVGIG (reference sequence). The V gene lost 5 bases and the J gene lost 8 bases, with 16 bases spanning the gap. CDR3 length: 13 amino acids. The CDR3 DNA is TGTGCCTGGGCTGCCCCACCGTATGACATTCAGTACTTC. Protein: CAWAAPPYDIQYF.

V and J are TRBV6-5 and TRBJ1-1, with D perhaps matching TRBD1 (5 bases). V was pared by 7 bases and J by 8 bases, with 14 bases between. This CDR3 comprises 12 residues. CDR1 is MNHEY, CDR2 SVGAGI, per germline. CDR3 bases: TGTGCCAGCATGGTAAGGGGAACAGAAGCTTTCTTT. Translating it yields CASMVRGTEAFF.

In this sample, this clone turned up a few times. The chain's CDR3 is CASSQGRTGITGELFF. The DNA of the CDR3 is TGCGCCAGCAGCCAGGGACGGACAGGGATAACCGGGGAGCTGTTTTTT. The chain links TRBV4-3 to TRBJ2-2; 8 nucleotides line up with TRBD1. The CDR3 contains 16 residues. The germline V gene encodes CDR1 LGHNA and CDR2 YSLEER. The ends lost 3 bases at V and 5 bases at J; junction bases unmatched: 8.

This clone was seen only a few times. The V call is TRBV29-1, the J call TRBJ2-2; D is ambiguous. CDR1 is SQVTM, CDR2 ANQGSEA, per germline. The CDR3 has 14 residues. With 0 bases removed from V and 4 bases from J, the gap between germline ends came to 9 bases. This CDR3 reads CSVEEAVGTGELFF. As DNA, the CDR3 is TGCAGCGTTGAAGAGGCGGTTGGCACCGGGGAGCTGTTTTTT.

The rearrangement uses TRBV30 and TRBJ1-2, with TRBD1 matching 10 bases. Germline V gives CDR1 GTSNPN, CDR2 SVGIG (reference sequence). The CDR3 sequence is 11 residues long. Trimming removed 4 bases from V and 11 bases from J; junction bases left unmatched: 4. Here the CDR3 DNA reads TGTGCCTGGACCGGGACAGGGGTATACACCTTC. Protein product: CAWTGTGVYTF.

The chain is built from TRBV23-1 and TRBJ1-2; 9 positions match TRBD1. TRBV23-1 is designated an ORF whose function remains uncertain. Germline trimming cut 9 bases from V and 0 bases from J; bases unmatched to any gene: 2. The CDR3 covers 13 residues. DNA of the CDR3: TGCGCCAGAAGACAGGGGGCTAACTATGGCTACACCTTC. Protein sequence: CARRQGANYGYTF.

This clone was found a few times. The junction differs from germline at one of its ends, possibly a read error. The chain joins TRBV29-1 to TRBJ1-2; no definite D call. The length of the CDR3 is 11 residues. The V gene's germline CDR1 is SQVTM and CDR2 ANQGSEA. In DNA form, the CDR3 reads TGCAGCATTGAGGTCGGGGATGGCTACACCTTC. Translating it yields CSIEVGDGYTF.

This clone was detected a few times. J is TRBJ2-1 and V is TRBV6-5; D is undetermined. V lost 2 bases and J lost 5, with 7 bases in between. CDR1 is MNHEY and CDR2 is SVGAGI in the germline V gene. This CDR3 is built from 13 residues. In DNA form, the CDR3 reads TGTGCCAGCAGTTACGGAACCAACAATGAGCAGTTCTTC. This codes for CASSYGTNNEQFF.

This clone turned up a few times. V is TRBV30 and J is TRBJ2-7, with 7 nucleotides matching TRBD1. The germline CDR1 and CDR2 sequences are GTSNPN and SVGIG (reference sequence). This CDR3 comprises 13 residues. The CDR3 loop is CASTRDSSYEQYF. CDR3 bases: TGTGCTTCTACTCGGGACAGCTCCTACGAGCAGTACTTC.

V gene TRBV13 combines with J gene TRBJ2-4; D is unclear. Germline V gene sequence: CDR1 PRHDT, CDR2 FYEKMQ (reference sequence). V was clipped by 0 bases and J by 1 base, with 16 bases between them. CDR3 length: 18 amino acids. CDR3 bases: TGTGCCAGCAGCTTAGGCGGCCACGCCAGCCTGGCCAAAAACATTCAGTACTTC. This codes for CASSLGGHASLAKNIQYF.

This clone was counted between two and nine times. The chain has TRBV6-5 and TRBJ2-3, with TRBD2 matching over 11 bases. Germline V gene lookup returns CDR1 MNHEY and CDR2 SVGAGI. The CDR3 is 16 amino acids. With V trimmed by 1 base and J by 3 bases, 3 bases remained unmatched. CDR3 nucleotides: TGTGCCAGCAGTTACTTGGCTAGCGGGGGGACAGATACGCAGTATTTT. Protein: CASSYLASGGTDTQYF.

A few counts support this clone. The V call is TRBV10-3, the J call TRBJ1-6; D gene unclear. Germline CDR1 reads ENHRY; CDR2 reads SYGVKD. This CDR3 has 15 amino acids. Trimming removed 6 bases at V and 8 bases at J, with 17 bases between. CDR3 nucleotide sequence: TGTGCCATCAGGGATACAGCCGTGAGGGATTCACCCCTCCACTTT. This translates into CAIRDTAVRDSPLHF.